Detailed here is one TCR beta chain. This sample was taken from a study of blood T cell repertoires in COVID-19. TCRdb's table, derived via immunoSEQ multiplex PCR, lists solely in-frame clones and lacks some. The sample holds 220,000 or so clones, around 90% seen once. Sequencing was carried out using PBMCs or T cells enriched from blood (not recorded which). This TCR derives from a man aged 30 to 45 who had been exposed to COVID-19.

The CDR3 sequence: CASSSGPGLHYGYTF. The CDR3 DNA reads as TGTGCCAGCTCATCTGGACCGGGACTTCACTATGGCTACACCTTC. The V gene is TRBV18, the J gene TRBJ1-2, with D tentatively TRBD1 (5 bases). Germline V gene lookup returns CDR1 KGHSH and CDR2 LQKENI. This CDR3 spans 15 amino acids. Trimming pared 5 bases from V and 3 bases from J, leaving 16 bases between. Full variable domain (remainder filled in from reference TRBV18 and TRBJ1-2): NAGVMQNPRHLVRRRGQEARLRCSPMKGHSHVYWYRQLPEEGLKFMVYLQKENIIDESGMPKERFSAEFPKEGPSILRIQQVVRGDSAAYFCASSSGPGLHYGYTFGSGTRLTVV.